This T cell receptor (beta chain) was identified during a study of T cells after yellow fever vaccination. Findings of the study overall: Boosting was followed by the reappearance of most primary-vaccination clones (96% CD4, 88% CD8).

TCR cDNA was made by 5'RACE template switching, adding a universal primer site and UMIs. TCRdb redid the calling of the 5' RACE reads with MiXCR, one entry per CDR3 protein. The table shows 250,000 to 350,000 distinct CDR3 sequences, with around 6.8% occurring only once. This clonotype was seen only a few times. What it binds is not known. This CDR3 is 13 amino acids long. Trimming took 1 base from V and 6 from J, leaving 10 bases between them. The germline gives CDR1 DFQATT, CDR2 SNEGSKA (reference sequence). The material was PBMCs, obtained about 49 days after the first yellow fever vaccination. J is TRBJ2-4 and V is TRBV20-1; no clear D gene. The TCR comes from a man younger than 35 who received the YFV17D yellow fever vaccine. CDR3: CSARAMTLNIQYF. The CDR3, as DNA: TGCAGTGCTAGAGCTATGACATTAAACATTCAGTACTTC.